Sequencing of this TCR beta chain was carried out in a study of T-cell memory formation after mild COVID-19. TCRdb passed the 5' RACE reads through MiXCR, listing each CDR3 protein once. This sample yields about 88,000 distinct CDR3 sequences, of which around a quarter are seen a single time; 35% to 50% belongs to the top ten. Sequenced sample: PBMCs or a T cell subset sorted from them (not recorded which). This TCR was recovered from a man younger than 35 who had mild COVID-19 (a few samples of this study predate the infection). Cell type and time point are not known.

The CDR3 reads CAINSFRLAGNEQFF. CDR3 in DNA: TGTGCCATCAACAGCTTCAGACTTGCAGGAAATGAGCAGTTCTTC. V is TRBV7-9 and J is TRBJ2-1, with D unclear. The germline V gene encodes CDR1 SEHNR and CDR2 FQNEAQ (reference sequence). The CDR3 covers 15 residues. The V and J ends lost 10 bases and 7 bases respectively, with 23 bases between them. Looking up the rest from reference TRBV7-9 and TRBJ2-1 gives the full variable domain: DTGVSQNPRHKITKRGQNVTFRCDPISEHNRLYWYRQTLGQGPEFLTYFQNEAQLEKSRLLSDRFSAERPKGSFSTLEIQRTEQGDSAMYLCAINSFRLAGNEQFFGPGTRLTVL.